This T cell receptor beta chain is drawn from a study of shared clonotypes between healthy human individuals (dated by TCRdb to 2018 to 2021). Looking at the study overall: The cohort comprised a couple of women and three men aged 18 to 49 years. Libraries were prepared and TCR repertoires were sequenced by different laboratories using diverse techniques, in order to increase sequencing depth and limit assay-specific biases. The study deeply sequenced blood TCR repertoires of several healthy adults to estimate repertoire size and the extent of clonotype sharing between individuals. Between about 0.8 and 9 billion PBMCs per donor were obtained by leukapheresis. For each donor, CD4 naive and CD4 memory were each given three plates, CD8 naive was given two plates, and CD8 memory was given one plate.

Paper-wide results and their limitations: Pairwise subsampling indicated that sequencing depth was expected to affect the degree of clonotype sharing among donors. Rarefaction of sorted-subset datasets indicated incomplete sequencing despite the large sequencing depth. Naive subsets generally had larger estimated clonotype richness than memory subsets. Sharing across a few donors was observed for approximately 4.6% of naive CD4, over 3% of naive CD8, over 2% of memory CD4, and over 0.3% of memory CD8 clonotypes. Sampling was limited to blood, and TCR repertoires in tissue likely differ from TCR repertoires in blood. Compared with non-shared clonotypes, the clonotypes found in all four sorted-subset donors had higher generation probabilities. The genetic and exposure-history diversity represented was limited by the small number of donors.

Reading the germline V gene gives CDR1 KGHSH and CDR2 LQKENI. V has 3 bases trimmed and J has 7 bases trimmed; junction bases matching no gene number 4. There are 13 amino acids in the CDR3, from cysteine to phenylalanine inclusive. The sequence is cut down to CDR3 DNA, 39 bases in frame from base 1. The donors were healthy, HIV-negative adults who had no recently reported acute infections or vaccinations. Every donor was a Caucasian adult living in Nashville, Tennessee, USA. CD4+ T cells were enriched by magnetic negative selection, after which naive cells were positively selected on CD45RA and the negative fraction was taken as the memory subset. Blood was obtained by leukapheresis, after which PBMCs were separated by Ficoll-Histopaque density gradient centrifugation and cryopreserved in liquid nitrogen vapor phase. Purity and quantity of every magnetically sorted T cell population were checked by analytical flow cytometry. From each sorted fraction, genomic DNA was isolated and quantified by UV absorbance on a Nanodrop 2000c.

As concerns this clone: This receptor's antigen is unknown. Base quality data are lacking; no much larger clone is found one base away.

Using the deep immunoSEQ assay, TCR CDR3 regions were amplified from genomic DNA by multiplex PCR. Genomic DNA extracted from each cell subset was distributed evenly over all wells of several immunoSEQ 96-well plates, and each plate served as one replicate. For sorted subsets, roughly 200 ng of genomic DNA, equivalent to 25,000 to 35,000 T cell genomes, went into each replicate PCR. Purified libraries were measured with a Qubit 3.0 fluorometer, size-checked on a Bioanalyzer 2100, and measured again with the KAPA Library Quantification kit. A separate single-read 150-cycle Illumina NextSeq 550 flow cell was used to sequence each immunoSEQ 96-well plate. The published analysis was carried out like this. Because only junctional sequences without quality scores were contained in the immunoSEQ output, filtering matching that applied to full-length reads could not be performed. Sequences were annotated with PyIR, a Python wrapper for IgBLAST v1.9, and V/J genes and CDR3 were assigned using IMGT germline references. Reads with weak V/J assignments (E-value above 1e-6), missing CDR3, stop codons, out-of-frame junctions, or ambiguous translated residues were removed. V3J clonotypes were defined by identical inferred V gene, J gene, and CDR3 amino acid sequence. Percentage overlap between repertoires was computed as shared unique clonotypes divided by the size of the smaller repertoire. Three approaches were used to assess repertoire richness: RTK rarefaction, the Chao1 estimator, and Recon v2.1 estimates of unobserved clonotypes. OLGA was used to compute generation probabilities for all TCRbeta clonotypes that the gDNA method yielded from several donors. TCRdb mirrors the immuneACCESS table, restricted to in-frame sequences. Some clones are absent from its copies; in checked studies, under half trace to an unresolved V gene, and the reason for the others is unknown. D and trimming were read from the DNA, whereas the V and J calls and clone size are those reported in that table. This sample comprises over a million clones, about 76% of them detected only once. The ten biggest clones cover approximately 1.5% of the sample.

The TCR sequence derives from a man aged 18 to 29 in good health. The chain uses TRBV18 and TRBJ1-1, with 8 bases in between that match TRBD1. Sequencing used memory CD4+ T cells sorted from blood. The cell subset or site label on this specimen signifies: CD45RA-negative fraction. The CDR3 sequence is CASSPPGQGEAFF. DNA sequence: TGTGCCAGCTCACCCCCTGGACAGGGTGAAGCTTTCTTT. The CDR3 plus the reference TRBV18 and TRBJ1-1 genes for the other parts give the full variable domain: NAGVMQNPRHLVRRRGQEARLRCSPMKGHSHVYWYRQLPEEGLKFMVYLQKENIIDESGMPKERFSAEFPKEGPSILRIQQVVRGDSAAYFCASSPPGQGEAFFGQGTRLTVV.